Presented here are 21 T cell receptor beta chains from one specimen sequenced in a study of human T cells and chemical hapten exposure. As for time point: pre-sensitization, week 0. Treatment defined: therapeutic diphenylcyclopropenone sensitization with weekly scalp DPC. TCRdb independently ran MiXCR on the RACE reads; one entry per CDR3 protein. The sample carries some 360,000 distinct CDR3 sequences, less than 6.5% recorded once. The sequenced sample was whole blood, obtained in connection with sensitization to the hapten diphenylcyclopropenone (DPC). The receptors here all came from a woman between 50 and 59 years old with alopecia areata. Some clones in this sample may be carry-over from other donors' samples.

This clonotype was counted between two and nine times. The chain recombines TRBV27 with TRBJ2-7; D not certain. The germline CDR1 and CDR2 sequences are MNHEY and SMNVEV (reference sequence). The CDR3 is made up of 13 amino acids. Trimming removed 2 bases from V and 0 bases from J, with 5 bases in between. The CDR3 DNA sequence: TGTGCCAGCAGTTTAAGTTTCTCCTACGAGCAGTACTTC. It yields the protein CASSLSFSYEQYF.

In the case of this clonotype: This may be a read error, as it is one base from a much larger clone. The CDR3 protein is CASSQELEGDYEQYF. Written as DNA, the CDR3 is TGTGCCAGCAGCCAAGAGCTAGAGGGGGACTACGAGCAGTACTTC. The genes are TRBV4-2 and TRBJ2-7; D is perhaps TRBD1 (6 bases). The CDR3 consists of 15 residues. Trimming removed 0 bases from V and 3 bases from J, with 12 bases in between. Germline CDR1 reads LGHNA; CDR2 reads YNFKEQ.

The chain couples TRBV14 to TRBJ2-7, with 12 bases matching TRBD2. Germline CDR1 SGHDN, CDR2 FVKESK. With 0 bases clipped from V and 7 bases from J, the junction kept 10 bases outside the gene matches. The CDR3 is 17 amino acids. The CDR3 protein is CASSQEPSGRADEEQYF. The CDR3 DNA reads TGTGCCAGCAGCCAAGAACCTAGCGGGAGGGCCGACGAGGAGCAGTACTTC.

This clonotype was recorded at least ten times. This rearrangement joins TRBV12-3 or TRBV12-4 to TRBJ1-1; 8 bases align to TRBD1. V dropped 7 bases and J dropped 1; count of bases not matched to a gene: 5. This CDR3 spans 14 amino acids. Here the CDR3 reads CASKPQGGNTEAFF. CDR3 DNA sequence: TGTGCCAGCAAACCACAGGGGGGGAACACTGAAGCTTTCTTT.

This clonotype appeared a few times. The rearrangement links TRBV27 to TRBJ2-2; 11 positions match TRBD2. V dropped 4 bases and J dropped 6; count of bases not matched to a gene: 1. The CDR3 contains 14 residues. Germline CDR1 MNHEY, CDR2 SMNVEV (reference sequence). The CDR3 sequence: CASSWTSGPGELFF. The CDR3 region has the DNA TGTGCCAGCAGTTGGACTAGCGGGCCCGGGGAGCTGTTTTTT.

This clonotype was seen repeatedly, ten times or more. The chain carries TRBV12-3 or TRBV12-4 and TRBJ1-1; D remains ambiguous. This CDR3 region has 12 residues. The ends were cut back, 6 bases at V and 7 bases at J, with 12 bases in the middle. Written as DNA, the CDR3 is TGTGCCAGCAGCCTGCTCGGGTTTGAAGCTTTCTTT. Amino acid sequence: CASSLLGFEAFF.

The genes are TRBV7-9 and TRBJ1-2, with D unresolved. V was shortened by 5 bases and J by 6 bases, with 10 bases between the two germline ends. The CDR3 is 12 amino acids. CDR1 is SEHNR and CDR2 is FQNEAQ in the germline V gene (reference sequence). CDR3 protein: CASSPDDDGYTF. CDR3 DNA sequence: TGTGCCAGCAGCCCGGATGACGATGGCTACACCTTC.

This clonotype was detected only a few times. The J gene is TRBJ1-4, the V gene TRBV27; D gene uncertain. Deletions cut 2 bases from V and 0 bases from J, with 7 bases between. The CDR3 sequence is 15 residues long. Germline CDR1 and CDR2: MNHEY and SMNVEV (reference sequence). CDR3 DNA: TGTGCCAGCAGTTTACAGTCTGCAACTAATGAAAAACTGTTTTTT. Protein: CASSLQSATNEKLFF.

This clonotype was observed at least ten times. The CDR3 loop is CASSSWRSGTDTQYF. In DNA form, the CDR3 reads TGTGCCAGCAGCTCATGGAGGTCCGGCACAGATACGCAGTATTTT. This sequence joins TRBV7-8 and TRBJ2-3; D perhaps matches TRBD2 (5 bases). The ends were cut back, 4 bases at V and 1 base at J, with 12 bases in the middle. CDR1 and CDR2 from the germline V gene are SGHVS and FQNEAQ. This CDR3 has 15 amino acids.

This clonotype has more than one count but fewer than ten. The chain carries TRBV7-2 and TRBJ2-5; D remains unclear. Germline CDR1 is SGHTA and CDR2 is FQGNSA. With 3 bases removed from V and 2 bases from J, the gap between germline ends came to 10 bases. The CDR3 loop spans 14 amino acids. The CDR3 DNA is TGTGCCAGCAGCTTGTATCCTTTACAAGAGACCCAGTACTTC. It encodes CASSLYPLQETQYF. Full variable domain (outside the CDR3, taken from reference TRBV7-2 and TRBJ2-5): GAGVSQSPSNKVTEKGKDVELRCDPISGHTALYWYRQSLGQGLEFLIYFQGNSAPDKSGLPSDRFSAERTGGSVSTLTIQRTQQEDSAVYLCASSLYPLQETQYFGPGTRLLVL.

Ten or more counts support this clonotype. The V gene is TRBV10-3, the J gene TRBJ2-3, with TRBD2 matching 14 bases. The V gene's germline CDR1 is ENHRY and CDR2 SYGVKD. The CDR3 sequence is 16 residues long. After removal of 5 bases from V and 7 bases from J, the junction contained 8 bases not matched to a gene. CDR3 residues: CAISLRLAGGPNTQYF. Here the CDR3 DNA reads TGTGCCATCAGTCTTAGACTAGCGGGGGGGCCTAATACGCAGTATTTT.

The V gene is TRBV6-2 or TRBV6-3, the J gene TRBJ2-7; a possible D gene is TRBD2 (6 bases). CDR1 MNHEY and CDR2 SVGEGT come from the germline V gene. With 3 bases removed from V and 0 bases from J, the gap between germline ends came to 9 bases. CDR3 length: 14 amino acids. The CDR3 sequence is CASSYGGASYEQYF. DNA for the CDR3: TGTGCCAGCAGTTATGGCGGGGCCTCCTACGAGCAGTACTTC.

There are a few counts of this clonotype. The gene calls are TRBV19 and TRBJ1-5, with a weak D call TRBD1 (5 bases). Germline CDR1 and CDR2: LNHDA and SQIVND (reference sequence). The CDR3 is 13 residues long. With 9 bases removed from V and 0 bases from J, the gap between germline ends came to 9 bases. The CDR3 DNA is TGTGCCAGCGAGGGGCTTAGCAATCAGCCCCAGCATTTT. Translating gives CASEGLSNQPQHF.

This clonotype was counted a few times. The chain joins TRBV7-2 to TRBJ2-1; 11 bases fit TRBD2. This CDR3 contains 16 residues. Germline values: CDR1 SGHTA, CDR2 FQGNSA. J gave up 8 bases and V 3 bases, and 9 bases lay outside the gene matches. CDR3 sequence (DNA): TGTGCCAGCAGCTTCCCTAGCGGGAGGAAAGATCATGAGCAGTTCTTC. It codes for CASSFPSGRKDHEQFF.

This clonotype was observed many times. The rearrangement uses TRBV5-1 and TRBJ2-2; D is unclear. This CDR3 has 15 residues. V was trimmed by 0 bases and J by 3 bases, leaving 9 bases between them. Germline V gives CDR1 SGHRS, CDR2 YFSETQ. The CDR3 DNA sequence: TGCGCCAGCAGCTTGGCCCTCGGGTACACCGGGGAGCTGTTTTTT. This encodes CASSLALGYTGELFF.

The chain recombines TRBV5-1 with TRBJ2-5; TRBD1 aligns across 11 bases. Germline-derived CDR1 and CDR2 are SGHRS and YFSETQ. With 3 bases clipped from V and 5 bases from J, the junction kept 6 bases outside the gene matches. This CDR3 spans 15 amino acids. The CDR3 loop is CASSYGGTGGETQYF. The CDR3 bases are TGCGCCAGCAGCTATGGAGGGACAGGGGGGGAGACCCAGTACTTC.

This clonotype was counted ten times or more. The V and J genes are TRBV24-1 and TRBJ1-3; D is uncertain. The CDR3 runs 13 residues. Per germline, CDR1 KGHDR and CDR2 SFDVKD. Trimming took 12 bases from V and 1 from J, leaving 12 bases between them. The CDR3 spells CAAFRLSGNTIYF. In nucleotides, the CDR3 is TGTGCCGCCTTCCGGTTATCTGGAAACACCATATATTTT.

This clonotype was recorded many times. The CDR3 coding sequence is TGCGCCAGCAGCCCCTCTAGCGGGGGGTACAATGAGCAGTTCTTC. Protein product: CASSPSSGGYNEQFF. This sequence joins TRBV5-1 and TRBJ2-1; 11 bases fit TRBD2. The CDR3 covers 15 residues. Germline loops: CDR1 SGHRS, CDR2 YFSETQ. The junction had 4 bases not matched to a gene; V was cut back by 4 bases and J by 4 bases.

The DNA of the CDR3 is TGTGCCAGCACTCTTCTTAGGGGCCAGCCCCAGCATTTT. Translation gives CASTLLRGQPQHF. This rearrangement joins TRBV7-2 to TRBJ1-5, with a tentative D call TRBD1 (5 bases). Per germline, CDR1 SGHTA and CDR2 FQGNSA. V was pared by 7 bases and J by 7 bases, with 14 bases between. The CDR3 runs to 13 residues.

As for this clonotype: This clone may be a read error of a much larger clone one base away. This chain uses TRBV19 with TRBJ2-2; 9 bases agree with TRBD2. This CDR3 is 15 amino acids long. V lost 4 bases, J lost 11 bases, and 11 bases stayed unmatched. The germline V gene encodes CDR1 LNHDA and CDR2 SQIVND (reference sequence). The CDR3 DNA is TGTGCCAGTAGTACGACTGGCGGGGGGGCCGATGAGCTGTTTTTT. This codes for CASSTTGGGADELFF. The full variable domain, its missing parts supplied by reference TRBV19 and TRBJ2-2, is DGGITQSPKYLFRKEGQNVTLSCEQNLNHDAMYWYRQDPGQGLRLIYYSQIVNDFQKGDIAEGYSVSREKKESFPLTVTSAQKNPTAFYLCASSTTGGGADELFFGEGSRLTVL.

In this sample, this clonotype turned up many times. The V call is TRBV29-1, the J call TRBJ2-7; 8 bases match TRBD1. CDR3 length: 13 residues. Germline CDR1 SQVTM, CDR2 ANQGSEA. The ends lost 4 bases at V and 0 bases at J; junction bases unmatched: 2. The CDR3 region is CSVGTGSSYEQYF. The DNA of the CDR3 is TGCAGCGTTGGGACAGGGAGCTCCTACGAGCAGTACTTC.